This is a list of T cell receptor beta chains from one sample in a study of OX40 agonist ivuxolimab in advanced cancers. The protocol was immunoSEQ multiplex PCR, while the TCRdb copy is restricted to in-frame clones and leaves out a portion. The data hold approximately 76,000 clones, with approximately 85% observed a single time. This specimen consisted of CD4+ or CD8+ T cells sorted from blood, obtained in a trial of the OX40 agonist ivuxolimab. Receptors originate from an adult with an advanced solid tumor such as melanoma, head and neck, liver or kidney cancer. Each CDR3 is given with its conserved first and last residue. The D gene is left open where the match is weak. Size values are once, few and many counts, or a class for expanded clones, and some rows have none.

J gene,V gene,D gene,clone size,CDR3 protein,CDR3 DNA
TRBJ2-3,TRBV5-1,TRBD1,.,CATRQGVVTDTQYF,TGCGCCACCCGGCAGGGGGTGGTCACAGATACGCAGTATTTT
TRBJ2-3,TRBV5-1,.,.,CASSLVEGFRSNTQYF,TGCGCCAGCAGCTTGGTTGAGGGCTTTAGGTCAAATACGCAGTATTTT
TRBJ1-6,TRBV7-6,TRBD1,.,CASSLDRDSPLHF,TGTGCCAGCAGCCTGGACAGGGATTCACCCCTCCACTTT
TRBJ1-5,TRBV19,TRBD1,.,CASSIGTTGVKRAQHF,TGTGCCAGTAGTATAGGCACGACAGGGGTGAAGCGGGCCCAGCATTTT
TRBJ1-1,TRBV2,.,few,CASSVTHNTEAFF,TGTGCCAGCAGCGTTACACACAACACTGAAGCTTTCTTT
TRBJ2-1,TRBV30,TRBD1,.,CAWSGDSQQFF,TGTGCCTGGAGTGGGGACAGCCAGCAGTTCTTC
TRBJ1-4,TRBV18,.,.,CASSPTTGHLATNEKLFF,TGTGCCAGCTCACCGACAACAGGGCATTTAGCAACTAATGAAAAACTGTTTTTT
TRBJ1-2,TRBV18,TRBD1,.,CASADRAGGYTF,TGTGCCAGCGCAGACAGGGCGGGTGGCTACACCTTC
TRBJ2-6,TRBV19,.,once,CASSPFSSSGANVLTF,TGTGCCAGTAGCCCTTTCAGTTCCTCTGGGGCCAACGTCCTGACTTTC
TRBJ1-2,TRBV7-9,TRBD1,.,CASSPTGQGANDYGYTF,TGTGCCAGCAGCCCCACCGGACAGGGGGCAAACGACTATGGCTACACCTTC
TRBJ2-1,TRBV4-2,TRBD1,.,CASSQPGTGYNEQFF,TGTGCCAGCAGCCAACCCGGGACAGGATATAATGAGCAGTTCTTC
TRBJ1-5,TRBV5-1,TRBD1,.,CASSLEGQGSNQPQHF,TGCGCCAGCAGCTTGGAGGGACAGGGTAGTAATCAGCCCCAGCATTTT
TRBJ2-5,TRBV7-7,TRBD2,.,CASSPWSGLESETQYF,TGTGCTAGCAGCCCATGGTCGGGACTAGAGTCGGAGACCCAGTACTTC
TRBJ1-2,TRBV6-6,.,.,CASSYLTGANYGYTF,TGTGCCAGCAGTTACTTGACAGGCGCAAACTATGGCTACACCTTC
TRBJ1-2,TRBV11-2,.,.,CASSSAGIAYGYTF,TGTGCCAGCAGCTCTGCAGGGATTGCCTATGGCTACACCTTC
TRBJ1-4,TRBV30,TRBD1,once,CAWRKTGVNEKLFF,TGTGCCTGGAGAAAGACAGGGGTTAATGAAAAACTGTTTTTT
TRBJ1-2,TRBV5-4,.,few,CASRDFRANYGYTF,TGTGCCAGCCGAGATTTTAGAGCTAACTATGGCTACACCTTC
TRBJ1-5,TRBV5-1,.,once,CASSLVPFEDQPQHF,TGCGCCAGCAGCTTGGTTCCTTTCGAGGATCAGCCCCAGCATTTT